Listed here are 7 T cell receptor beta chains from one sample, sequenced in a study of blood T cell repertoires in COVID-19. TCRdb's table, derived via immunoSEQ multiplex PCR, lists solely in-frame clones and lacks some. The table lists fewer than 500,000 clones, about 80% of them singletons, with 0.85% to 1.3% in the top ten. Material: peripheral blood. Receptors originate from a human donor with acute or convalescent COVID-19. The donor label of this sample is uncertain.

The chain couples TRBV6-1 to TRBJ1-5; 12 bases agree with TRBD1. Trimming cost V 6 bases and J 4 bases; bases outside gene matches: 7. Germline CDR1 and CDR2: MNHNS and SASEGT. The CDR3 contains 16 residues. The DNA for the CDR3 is TGTGCCAGCAGCGAACGGGACAGGGGGCGAAATCAGCCCCAGCATTTT. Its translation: CASSERDRGRNQPQHF.

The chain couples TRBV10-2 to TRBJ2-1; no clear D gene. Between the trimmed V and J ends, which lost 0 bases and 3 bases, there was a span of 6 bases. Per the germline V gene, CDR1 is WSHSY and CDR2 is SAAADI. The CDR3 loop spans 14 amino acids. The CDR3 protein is CASSESSGYNEQFF. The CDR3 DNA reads TGCGCCAGCAGTGAGTCTTCGGGCTACAATGAGCAGTTCTTC.

Here the CDR3 reads CASTVGQRNTEAFF. CDR3 in DNA: TGTGCCAGCACCGTGGGACAGAGAAACACTGAAGCTTTCTTT. The chain couples TRBV7-9 to TRBJ1-1; 7 bases are a match to TRBD1. The CDR3 consists of 14 residues. The J segment lost 2 bases and the V segment lost 7 bases, leaving 7 bases of the junction unmatched. The V gene's germline CDR1 is SEHNR and CDR2 FQNEAQ (reference sequence).

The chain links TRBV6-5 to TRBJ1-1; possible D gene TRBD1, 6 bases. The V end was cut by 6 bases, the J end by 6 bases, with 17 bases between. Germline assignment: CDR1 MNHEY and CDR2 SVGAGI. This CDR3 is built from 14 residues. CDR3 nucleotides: TGTGCCAGCAGAAGGACAGAGGGAGTTGCTGAAGCTTTCTTT. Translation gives CASRRTEGVAEAFF.

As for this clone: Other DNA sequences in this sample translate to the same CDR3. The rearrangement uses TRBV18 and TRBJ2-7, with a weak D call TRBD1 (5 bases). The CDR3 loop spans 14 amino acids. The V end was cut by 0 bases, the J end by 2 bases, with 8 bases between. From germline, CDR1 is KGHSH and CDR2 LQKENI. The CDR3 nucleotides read TGTGCCAGCTCACCACCGGGGCAGCCCTACGAGCAGTACTTC. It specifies CASSPPGQPYEQYF.

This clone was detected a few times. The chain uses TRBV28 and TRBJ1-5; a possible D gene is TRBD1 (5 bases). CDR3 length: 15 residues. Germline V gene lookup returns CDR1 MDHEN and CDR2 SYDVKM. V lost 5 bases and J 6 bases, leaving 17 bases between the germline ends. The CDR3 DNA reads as TGTGCCAGCAGTGGCCCACCGGGGGGAGGTCAGCCCCAGCATTTT. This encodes CASSGPPGGGQPQHF.

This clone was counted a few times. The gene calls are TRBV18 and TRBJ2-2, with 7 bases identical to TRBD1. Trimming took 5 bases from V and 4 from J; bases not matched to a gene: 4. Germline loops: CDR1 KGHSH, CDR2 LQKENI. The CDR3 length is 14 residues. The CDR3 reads CASSTYRGTGELFF. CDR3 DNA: TGTGCCAGCTCAACATACAGGGGCACCGGGGAGCTGTTTTTT.